Listed here are 25 T cell receptor beta chains from one sample, sequenced in a study of T cells in narcolepsy. Data came from immunoSEQ multiplex PCR; TCRdb stores just in-frame clones and leaves some out. This sample has approximately 10,000 clones; around 94% occur once, and the top ten carry roughly 1%. The sequenced sample was CD45RA- memory CD4+ T cells from PBMCs. These receptors were taken from a human donor with narcolepsy.

This chain links TRBV29-1 with TRBJ2-1, with D maybe TRBD2 (6 bases). V dropped 7 bases and J dropped 0 bases, with 13 bases sitting between them. The CDR3 is 14 residues long. From germline, CDR1 is SQVTM and CDR2 ANQGSEA. The CDR3 sequence: CSAEGRFSYNEQFF. Here the CDR3 DNA reads TGCAGCGCCGAGGGGAGGTTCTCCTACAATGAGCAGTTCTTC.

This chain uses TRBV19 with TRBJ2-5; tentative D call: TRBD2 (6 bases). V was trimmed by 5 bases and J by 8 bases, leaving 12 bases between them. The CDR3 length is 12 residues. CDR1 LNHDA and CDR2 SQIVND come from the germline V gene (reference sequence). The CDR3 DNA reads TGTGCCAGTAGTTTCAGGAGGGGTACCCAGTACTTC. Its protein product is CASSFRRGTQYF.

The J gene is TRBJ2-5, the V gene TRBV18; a weak D match, TRBD2 (6 bases). V lost 6 bases and J lost 4, with 9 bases in between. Germline V gives CDR1 KGHSH, CDR2 LQKENI. The CDR3 is 12 residues long. The DNA for the CDR3 is TGTGCCAGCTCTCGGGAGCGAGAGACCCAGTACTTC. Translation gives CASSRERETQYF.

The chain is built from TRBV7-6 and TRBJ1-4; D unresolved. Germline V CDR1 and CDR2: SGHVS, FNYEAQ. The CDR3 is 14 residues long. Trimming took off 2 bases at V and 0 bases at J, with 4 bases between the two ends. The CDR3 DNA reads as TGTGCCAGCAGCTTAAGAGCAACTAATGAAAAACTGTTTTTT. Translation: CASSLRATNEKLFF.

The count of this clone is one. V and J are TRBV19 and TRBJ2-3, with a weak D call TRBD2 (6 bases). This CDR3 has 13 residues. Germline loops: CDR1 LNHDA, CDR2 SQIVND (reference sequence). Trimming left V 10 bases short and J 6 bases short, with 17 bases between. CDR3 bases: TGTGCCACCGAGCGGACTATCGGGGATACGCAGTATTTT. The encoded protein is CATERTIGDTQYF.

The V gene is TRBV5-1, the J gene TRBJ2-1, with 9 nucleotides matching TRBD2. V trimming: 1 base; J trimming: 6 bases; junction bases outside the gene matches: 5. The CDR3 runs 15 residues. Germline CDR1 SGHRS, CDR2 YFSETQ. The CDR3 loop is CASSLTAGGSNEQFF. The CDR3 DNA is TGCGCCAGCAGCTTGACGGCGGGGGGGTCCAATGAGCAGTTCTTC.

The chain joins TRBV28 to TRBJ1-2; D not certain. With 7 bases removed from V and 5 bases from J, the gap between germline ends came to 14 bases. The CDR3 sequence is 13 residues long. Germline V gene data show CDR1 as MDHEN and CDR2 as SYDVKM. The CDR3 loop is CASNGPRTYGYTF. The DNA of the CDR3 is TGTGCCAGCAACGGTCCCAGGACTTATGGCTACACCTTC.

CDR3 residues: CASSPTGQAPYEQYF. The DNA of the CDR3 is TGTGCCAGCTCACCAACGGGACAGGCACCCTACGAGCAGTACTTC. The gene calls are TRBV18 and TRBJ2-7; 8 bases are shared with TRBD1. CDR3 length: 15 amino acids. The trim removed 2 bases at V and 2 bases at J, leaving 5 bases unmatched. Looked up from germline, CDR1 is KGHSH and CDR2 is LQKENI.

Only a few counts were recorded for this clone. The genes are TRBV19 and TRBJ2-1; 7 bases match TRBD1. Germline V gives CDR1 LNHDA, CDR2 SQIVND (reference sequence). V lost 4 bases to trimming and J lost 7 bases; unmatched junction nucleotides: 16. This CDR3 has 17 residues. The CDR3: CASSTLGRQGVWNEQFF. CDR3 in DNA: TGTGCCAGTAGTACCTTGGGCCGACAGGGCGTTTGGAATGAGCAGTTCTTC.

The genes are TRBV18 and TRBJ2-3; 14 nucleotides match TRBD2. CDR1 and CDR2 from the germline V gene are KGHSH and LQKENI. The CDR3 covers 18 residues. Germline trimming cut 0 bases from V and 3 bases from J; bases unmatched to any gene: 5. This CDR3 reads CASSPPGLAGVSTDTQYF. The CDR3, as DNA: TGTGCCAGCTCACCACCGGGACTAGCGGGAGTTAGTACAGATACGCAGTATTTT. Full variable domain (remainder filled in from reference TRBV18 and TRBJ2-3): NAGVMQNPRHLVRRRGQEARLRCSPMKGHSHVYWYRQLPEEGLKFMVYLQKENIIDESGMPKERFSAEFPKEGPSILRIQQVVRGDSAAYFCASSPPGLAGVSTDTQYFGPGTRLTVL.

The rearrangement links TRBV6-1 to TRBJ2-2; the D is unclear. The CDR3 totals 14 residues. Trimming took off 6 bases at V and 1 base at J, with 9 bases between the two ends. In germline, CDR1 is MNHNS, CDR2 SASEGT. CDR3 DNA: TGTGCCAGCAGGTCCCAGCTGAACACCGGGGAGCTGTTTTTT. Translating gives CASRSQLNTGELFF.

The rearrangement uses TRBV5-6 and TRBJ1-2; 8 bases are a match to TRBD1. With 3 bases clipped from V and 8 bases from J, the junction kept 9 bases outside the gene matches. Germline CDR1 reads SGHDT; CDR2 reads YYEEEE. The CDR3 covers 14 residues. Here the CDR3 reads CASSYMDRDGGYTF. Here the CDR3 DNA reads TGTGCCAGCAGCTATATGGACAGGGACGGCGGCTACACCTTC.

This rearrangement joins TRBV19 to TRBJ1-1; D is unclear. Germline values: CDR1 LNHDA, CDR2 SQIVND (reference sequence). CDR3 length equals 12 residues. Trimming removed 6 bases from V and 10 bases from J, with 15 bases in between. The CDR3 DNA is TGTGCCAGTAGCCTCCGGGAGGCTCGAGCTTTCTTT. Its translation is CASSLREARAFF.

The chain joins TRBV19 to TRBJ1-1; 7 bases are shared with TRBD1. Germline CDR1 and CDR2: LNHDA and SQIVND (reference sequence). Unmatched junction bases numbered 11, after V lost 5 bases and J lost 11 bases. This CDR3 spans 13 amino acids. The CDR3 DNA reads as TGTGCCAGTAGTCGCAGGACAGGAGATTCGGCTTTCTTT. Translated: CASSRRTGDSAFF.

The rearrangement uses TRBV7-8 and TRBJ1-3; a possible D gene is TRBD1 (5 bases). The CDR3 covers 16 residues. V shed 0 bases and J shed 0 bases, with 9 bases lying between them. Germline CDR1 SGHVS, CDR2 FQNEAQ. The CDR3 region is CASSLARGPSGNTIYF. The CDR3 region has the DNA TGTGCCAGCAGCTTAGCGCGGGGACCCTCTGGAAACACCATATATTTT.

The chain joins TRBV5-4 to TRBJ1-2; TRBD1 matches at 8 bases. V was clipped by 1 base and J by 7 bases; unmatched bases: 9. CDR3 length: 15 residues. Per the germline V gene, CDR1 is SGHNT and CDR2 is YYREEE (reference sequence). The CDR3 here is CASSLRGQGLGGYTF. The CDR3 region has the DNA TGTGCCAGCAGCTTGCGTGGACAGGGCCTTGGTGGCTACACCTTC.

V is TRBV30 and J is TRBJ2-3; TRBD2 aligns across 9 bases. In germline, CDR1 is GTSNPN, CDR2 SVGIG (reference sequence). Trimming took 0 bases from V and 0 from J; bases not matched to a gene: 10. This CDR3 is 18 amino acids long. CDR3 in DNA: TGTGCCTGGAGTGTAGGAGCGGGGGGTCCTATTAGCACAGATACGCAGTATTTT. Translating gives CAWSVGAGGPISTDTQYF.

The chain uses TRBV18 and TRBJ2-7, with D possibly TRBD2 on 6 matching bases. The CDR3 is 13 residues long. Germline CDR1 is KGHSH and CDR2 is LQKENI. V lost 4 bases to trimming and J lost 7 bases, with 14 bases between them. In DNA form, the CDR3 reads TGTGCCAGCTCACAAACAGCCCGGGGGGAGCAGTACTTC. Amino acids: CASSQTARGEQYF.

V and J are TRBV10-3 and TRBJ2-7; no reliable D call. The CDR3 consists of 13 residues. The germline CDR1 and CDR2 sequences are ENHRY and SYGVKD. The germline V and J ends were trimmed by 2 bases and 6 bases, with 11 bases remaining between them. For the CDR3, the DNA is TGTGCCATCAGTGAGGACGGGTTCGGCGAGCAGTACTTC. It encodes CAISEDGFGEQYF.

The chain employs TRBV7-3 and TRBJ1-2, with TRBD1 matching over 7 bases. The CDR3 consists of 15 residues. Germline CDR1 and CDR2: SGHTA and FQGTGA. V lost 11 bases to trimming and J lost 7 bases; unmatched junction nucleotides: 19. The CDR3 spells CAADARGDSRGGYTF. CDR3 coding DNA: TGTGCCGCGGATGCCCGAGGGGACAGCCGAGGTGGCTACACCTTC. Looking up the rest from reference TRBV7-3 and TRBJ1-2 gives the full variable domain: GAGVSQTPSNKVTEKGKYVELRCDPISGHTALYWYRQSLGQGPEFLIYFQGTGAADDSGLPNDRFFAVRPEGSVSTLKIQRTERGDSAVYLCAADARGDSRGGYTFGSGTRLTVV.

This chain connects TRBV19 to TRBJ2-1; D is uncertain. The CDR3 is 14 amino acids. Trimming shortened V by 2 bases and J by 10 bases, and 15 bases separated the two germline ends. Germline assignment: CDR1 LNHDA and CDR2 SQIVND (reference sequence). Here the CDR3 reads CASSIPHVDGEQFF. CDR3 in DNA: TGTGCCAGTAGTATACCTCACGTAGATGGGGAGCAGTTCTTC.

The chain joins TRBV7-9 to TRBJ2-7; 13 nucleotides align to TRBD2. The length of the CDR3 is 13 residues. Germline V gives CDR1 SEHNR, CDR2 FQNEAQ (reference sequence). Losses at the gene ends were 8 bases for V and 4 bases for J; bases not matched to a gene: 2. In DNA, the CDR3 is TGTGCCAGCGGGACTAGCGGGGTATACGAGCAGTACTTC. Its protein product is CASGTSGVYEQYF.

This clone was found once. The chain joins TRBV5-4 to TRBJ2-7, with 10 bases aligning to TRBD1. Germline values: CDR1 SGHNT, CDR2 YYREEE (reference sequence). The CDR3 is made up of 16 amino acids. J was trimmed by 4 bases and V by 3 bases; bases with no gene match: 10. CDR3 in amino acids: CASSWRQGAGGYEQYF. The CDR3 coding sequence is TGTGCCAGCAGCTGGAGACAGGGGGCCGGCGGGTACGAGCAGTACTTC.

V usage is TRBV19 and J usage is TRBJ2-4; tentatively, D is TRBD2 (6 bases). The V end was cut by 2 bases, the J end by 10 bases, with 12 bases between. The CDR3 contains 13 residues. Germline CDR1 is LNHDA and CDR2 is SQIVND (reference sequence). The CDR3 spells CASSIPGGRIQYF. CDR3 nucleotides: TGTGCCAGTAGTATACCCGGGGGTAGGATTCAGTACTTC.

This clone was seen a handful of times. J is TRBJ2-7 and V is TRBV2, with D hard to call. The CDR3 has 14 amino acids. V was cut by 2 bases and J by 4 bases, with 12 bases left in between. Germline CDR1 is SNHLY and CDR2 is FYNNEI. The CDR3 region has the DNA TGTGCCAGCAGTGAACGAGGAAGCGCGTACGAGCAGTACTTC. It codes for CASSERGSAYEQYF.